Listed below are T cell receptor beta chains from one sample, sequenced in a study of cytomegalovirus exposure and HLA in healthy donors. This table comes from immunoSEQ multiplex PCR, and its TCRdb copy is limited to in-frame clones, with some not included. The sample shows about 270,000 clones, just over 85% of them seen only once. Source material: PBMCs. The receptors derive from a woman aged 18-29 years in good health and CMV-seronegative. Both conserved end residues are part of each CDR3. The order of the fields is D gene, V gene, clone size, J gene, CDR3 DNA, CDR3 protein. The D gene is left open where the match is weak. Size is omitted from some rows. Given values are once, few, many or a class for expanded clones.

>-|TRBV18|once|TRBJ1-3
TGTGCCAGCTCACCACAGGGGAGGCCTGGAAACACCATATATTTT
CASSPQGRPGNTIYF
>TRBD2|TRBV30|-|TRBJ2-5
TGTGCCTGGAGTAGCGGGGGGGCCGGCGAGACCCAGTACTTC
CAWSSGGAGETQYF
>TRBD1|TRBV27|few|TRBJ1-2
TGTGCCAGCAGCTCGATAGGACAGGTTATTGATGGCTACACCTTC
CASSSIGQVIDGYTF
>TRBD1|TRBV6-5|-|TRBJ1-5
TGTGCCTCTCCTGACAGGGGTCGACAGCCCCAGCATTTT
CASPDRGRQPQHF
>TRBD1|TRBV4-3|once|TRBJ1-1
TGCGCCAGCAGCCAAGGACAGGGCCTGGACACTGAAGCTTTCTTT
CASSQGQGLDTEAFF
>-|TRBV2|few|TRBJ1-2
TGTGCCAGCAGGGAGAGGCTAGAGAACACCTTC
CASRERLENTF
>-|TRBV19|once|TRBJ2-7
TGTGCCAGTAGTATAGGCGGAGGGATGTCCTACGAGCAGTACTTC
CASSIGGGMSYEQYF
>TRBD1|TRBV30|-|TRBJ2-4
TGTGCCTCCACAGGGGTAGCCAAAAACATTCAGTACTTC
CASTGVAKNIQYF
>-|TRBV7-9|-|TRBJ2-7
TGTGCCAGCACCCCATCACAGTCCAGCTCCTACGAGCAGTACTTC
CASTPSQSSSYEQYF
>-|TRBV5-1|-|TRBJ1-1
TGCGCCAGCAGCTTCAAGGGGGACACTGAAGCTTTCTTT
CASSFKGDTEAFF
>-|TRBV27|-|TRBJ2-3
TGTGCCAGCACCCGGACTCCTCTCACAGATACGCAGTATTTT
CASTRTPLTDTQYF
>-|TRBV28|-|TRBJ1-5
TGTGCCAGCAGTCGAGATCCCAGGGAGCCCCAGCATTTT
CASSRDPREPQHF
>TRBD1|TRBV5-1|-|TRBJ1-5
TGCGCCAGCAGCATGACAGGGAGCGGCAATCAGCCCCAGCATTTT
CASSMTGSGNQPQHF
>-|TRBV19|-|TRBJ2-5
TGTGCCAGTAGCCATAGCGGACGGGGGACCCAGTACTTC
CASSHSGRGTQYF
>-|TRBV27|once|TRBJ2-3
TGTGCCAGCAGTTTATTGGGGCCAGGCACAGATACGCAGTATTTT
CASSLLGPGTDTQYF
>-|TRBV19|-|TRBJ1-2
TGTGCCAGTAGGTTCACAGACAACTATGGCTACACCTTC
CASRFTDNYGYTF
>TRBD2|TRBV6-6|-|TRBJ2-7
TGTGCCAGCAGTTACTCCGAGGGGACTAGCGGGAGAAAGGACTTC
CASSYSEGTSGRKDF
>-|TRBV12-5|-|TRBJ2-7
TGTGCTAGTGGTGCTCCAACCGACAGGCGAATGACGGACGAGCAGTACTTC
CASGAPTDRRMTDEQYF
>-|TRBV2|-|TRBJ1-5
TGTGCCAGCAGGGGGACAAAACAGCCCCAGCATTTT
CASRGTKQPQHF
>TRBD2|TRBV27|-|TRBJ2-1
TGTGCCAGCACCCAAGTTGCGGGGGGGGGATACAATGAGCAGTTCTTC
CASTQVAGGGYNEQFF
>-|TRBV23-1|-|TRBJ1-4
TGCGCCAGCAGTCAATCCAATGAGATGATCGATGAAAAACTGTTTTTT
CASSQSNEMIDEKLFF
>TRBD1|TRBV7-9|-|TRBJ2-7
TGTGCCAGCAGCTCTTTCCGGGACAGGGGCTCCTACGAGCAGTACTTC
CASSSFRDRGSYEQYF
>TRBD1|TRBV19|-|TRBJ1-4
TGTGCCAGTAGAAACAGGGGGCGAATTAATGAAAAACTGTTTTTT
CASRNRGRINEKLFF
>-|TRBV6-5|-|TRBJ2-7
TGTGCCAGCAGTTACGGCCTCCCCACCTACGAGCAGTACTTC
CASSYGLPTYEQYF
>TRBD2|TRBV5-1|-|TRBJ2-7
TGCGCCAGCAGCTGGGGGGGAACCTACGAGCAGTACTTC
CASSWGGTYEQYF
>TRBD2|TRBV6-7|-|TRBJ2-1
TGTGCCAGCAGTTACAGACTAGCGGGCAATGAGCAGTTCTTC
CASSYRLAGNEQFF
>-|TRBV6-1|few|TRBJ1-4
TGTGCCACAGATTCAGGTTTACGTGAAAAACTGTTTTTT
CATDSGLREKLFF
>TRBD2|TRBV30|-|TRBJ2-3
TGTGCCTGGAGCCTACGGGGTAGCGGGGCCTTAGATACGCAGTATTTT
CAWSLRGSGALDTQYF
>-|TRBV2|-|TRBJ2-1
TGTGCCAGACCACAGGGGCCGGCTAGCGGGTCCTACAATGAGCAGTTCTTC
CARPQGPASGSYNEQFF
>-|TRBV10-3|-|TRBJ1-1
TGTGCCATCAGTGTTGGGATGACAGGAGTGAACACTGAAGCTTTCTTT
CAISVGMTGVNTEAFF
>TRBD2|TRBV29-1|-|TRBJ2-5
TGCAGCGTTGCCCCTAGGGAGGGGGAGACCCAGTACTTC
CSVAPREGETQYF
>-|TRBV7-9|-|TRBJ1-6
TGTGCCAGCAGCTTAGATTCCATTAATTCACCCCTCCACTTT
CASSLDSINSPLHF
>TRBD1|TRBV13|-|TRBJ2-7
TGTGCCAGCAGCCAAGACAGGGGGACGTCCTACGAGCAGTACTTC
CASSQDRGTSYEQYF
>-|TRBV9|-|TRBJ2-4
TGTGCCAGCAGCGTAGGGGGGCCAGGAAACATTCAGTACTTC
CASSVGGPGNIQYF
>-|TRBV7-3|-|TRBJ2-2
TGTGCCAGCAGCTTTCCGGGAGCGGTAAACACCGGGGAGCTGTTTTTT
CASSFPGAVNTGELFF
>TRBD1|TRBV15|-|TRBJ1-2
TGTGCCACCAGCAGAGATCGGACAGGGGGGGACTATGGCTACACCTTC
CATSRDRTGGDYGYTF
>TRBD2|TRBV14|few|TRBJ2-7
TGTGCCAGCAGCCAAGCGTCTAGCGGGAGGGGGACTCAGTACTTC
CASSQASSGRGTQYF
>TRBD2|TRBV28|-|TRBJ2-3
TGTGCCAGCAGTTTATGGGGAGTGTCCGGACTAGCGGGGCGCACAGATACGCAGTATTTT
CASSLWGVSGLAGRTDTQYF
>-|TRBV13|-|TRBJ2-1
TGTGCCAGCAGCTTAGCCCTACGCTCGAATGAGCAGTTCTTC
CASSLALRSNEQFF
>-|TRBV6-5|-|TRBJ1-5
TGTGCCAGCAGCCCAACAGCGGATCAGCCCCAGCATTTT
CASSPTADQPQHF
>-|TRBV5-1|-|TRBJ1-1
TGCGCCAGCAGCTTGGACAGGTCGAGAAACACTGAAGCTTTCTTT
CASSLDRSRNTEAFF
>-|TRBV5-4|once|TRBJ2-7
TGTGCCAGCAGCCATCAGGAGGGCGACGAGCAGTACTTC
CASSHQEGDEQYF
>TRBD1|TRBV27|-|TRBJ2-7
TGTGCCAGCAGTTTGGGACAGGGAACCTACGAGCAGTACTTC
CASSLGQGTYEQYF